The rows below give T cell receptor beta chains drawn from one sample of a study of T-cell reconstitution after alpha-beta-depleted transplantation in children. TCRdb analysed the PCR reads with MiXCR anew, one entry per CDR3 protein. The data hold some 840,000 distinct CDR3 sequences, with approximately 15% observed a single time. The sample here was PBMCs, mostly from graft donor cells, taken 360 days after TCRalphabeta/CD19-depleted stem cell transplant. Receptors originate from a male patient between 5 and 17 years old who had a stem cell transplant for acute lymphoblastic leukemia, so the T cells may come from the graft donor. Both conserved end residues are part of each CDR3. D genes are given only for firm matches. Clone size is stated in some rows and not others, as once, few, many or a class when expanded.

TGCGCCAGCAGCCATCAGACTAGCGGGAGGTCGAGCTCCTACGAGCAGTACTTC | CASSHQTSGRSSSYEQYF | TRBD2 | TRBJ2-7 | TRBV4-1 | NA | 18
TGTGCCAGCAGTAGACCCTCGACTCATACGCAGTATTTT | CASSRPSTHTQYF | NA | TRBJ2-3 | TRBV25-1 | many | 13
TGCGCCAGCAGCTCTCTAGGGGTTAGCTCCTACAATGAGCAGTTCTTC | CASSSLGVSSYNEQFF | NA | TRBJ2-1 | TRBV5-1 | many | 16
TGTGCCAGCAGCAATGAGGGGGGGGTACCCTACAATGAGCAGTTCTTC | CASSNEGGVPYNEQFF | NA | TRBJ2-1 | TRBV21-1 | NA | 16
TGTGCCAGCAGCAAAGCGCTCGATGGGACTAGCGGGACGGGGTTGACACCAGATACGCAGTATTTT | CASSKALDGTSGTGLTPDTQYF | NA | TRBJ2-3 | TRBV21-1 | NA | 22
TGTGCCAGCAGCCCCCTAAGGCGCATAAGCTTAGACAATGAGCAGTTCTTC | CASSPLRRISLDNEQFF | NA | TRBJ2-1 | TRBV3-1 | few | 17
TGTGCCAGCAGCTTACAGACGAACACTGAAGCTTTCTTT | CASSLQTNTEAFF | NA | TRBJ1-1 | TRBV7-9 | NA | 13
TGTGCCAGCAGCTTATATCCAGGGGGTAATCAGCCCCAGCATTTT | CASSLYPGGNQPQHF | TRBD1 | TRBJ1-5 | TRBV7-8 | NA | 15
TGCAGCGTTGAATTGGGGCTAGCGGGGCTCTACGAGCAGTACTTC | CSVELGLAGLYEQYF | TRBD2 | TRBJ2-7 | TRBV29-1 | few | 15
TGTGCCAGCAGCTTAGGGCTAGCGGAATACGAGCAGTACTTC | CASSLGLAEYEQYF | TRBD2 | TRBJ2-7 | TRBV7-9 | NA | 14
TGTGCCAGCAGCCCCGTAGCCCAATACGAGCAGTACTTC | CASSPVAQYEQYF | NA | TRBJ2-7 | TRBV4-2 | NA | 13
TGTGCCAGCAGTCCTATCAGGGCCAAAAACATTCAGTACTTC | CASSPIRAKNIQYF | NA | TRBJ2-4 | TRBV12-3/TRBV12-4 | many | 14
TGTGCCAGCAGCTTTCGGACAAGTAACTATGGCTACACCTTC | CASSFRTSNYGYTF | NA | TRBJ1-2 | TRBV7-6 | NA | 14
TGTTCCAGCACTTACGAAAAACTGTTTTTT | CSSTYEKLFF | NA | TRBJ1-4 | TRBV2 | NA | 10
TGCGCCAGCAGCTTCCTGACAGAAGGTGTTCAGTACTTC | CASSFLTEGVQYF | NA | TRBJ2-4 | TRBV5-1 | many | 13
TGTGCCAGCAGCCACCTAGCGGGAGTCCCGCAAGAGACCCAGTACTTC | CASSHLAGVPQETQYF | TRBD2 | TRBJ2-5 | TRBV7-9 | NA | 16
TGCGCCAGCAGCTTGGCCGAGGGACCTGGCTACACCTTC | CASSLAEGPGYTF | NA | TRBJ1-2 | TRBV5-1 | few | 13
TGTGCCAGCAGCTATGGAGCGGGAGAGTTCTCCTACGAGCAGTACTTC | CASSYGAGEFSYEQYF | TRBD2 | TRBJ2-7 | TRBV7-3 | NA | 16
TGCGCCAGCAGCGCGCAGGTAGAGACCCAGTACTTC | CASSAQVETQYF | NA | TRBJ2-5 | TRBV5-1 | once | 12
TGTGCCACCAGCAGAGAGGACCGAAACACCATATATTTT | CATSREDRNTIYF | NA | TRBJ1-3 | TRBV15 | NA | 13